Below, 20 T cell receptor beta chains from the same sample are listed, as sequenced in a study of CD8 T cells in Susac syndrome (dated by TCRdb to about 2019). To prepare the library, the immunoSEQ multiplex PCR assay was applied. RNA was extracted using the RNeasy kit, and roughly 0.45 to 1 microgram was reverse transcribed with random hexamers. TCRdb cleaned the public reads at Q25 with fastp, built clones with MiXCR and kept in-frame beta chains. Entries that share a CDR3 protein sequence are merged under the most common genes and DNA. In this sample the table shows 150,000 to 200,000 distinct CDR3 sequences, 95% of which occur a single time. Approximately 0.088% of the sample is taken by the ten largest. Sequencing was done on a sample of CD4+ T cells from PBMCs. All receptors derive from a human donor with multiple sclerosis.

This clonotype appeared once. CDR3: CASSENRDTEAFF. CDR3 nucleotides: TGTGCCAGCAGCGAAAACAGGGACACTGAAGCTTTCTTT. The chain uses TRBV7-9 and TRBJ1-1, with D perhaps TRBD1 (6 bases). V was shortened by 5 bases and J by 3 bases, with 10 bases between the two germline ends. From germline, CDR1 is SEHNR and CDR2 FQNEAQ (reference sequence). The CDR3 is 13 residues long.

V usage is TRBV20-1 and J usage is TRBJ1-1; TRBD1 is a possible D gene (6 bases). Germline V gene data show CDR1 as DFQATT and CDR2 as SNEGSKA (reference sequence). CDR3 length equals 16 residues. The V gene lost 5 bases and the J gene lost 1 base, with 20 bases spanning the gap. The CDR3 here is CSAYGTGMGTNTEAFF. The DNA of the CDR3 is TGCAGTGCTTACGGTACAGGGATGGGGACGAACACTGAAGCTTTCTTT.

This clonotype was counted only a few times. This chain joins TRBV20-1 and TRBJ2-5; TRBD1 is a possible D gene (6 bases). Between the trimmed V and J ends, which lost 3 bases and 2 bases, there was a span of 10 bases. This CDR3 has 13 residues. Germline CDR1 DFQATT, CDR2 SNEGSKA (reference sequence). The DNA for the CDR3 is TGCAGTGCTAGGGGGGCCTCGCAAGAGACCCAGTACTTC. Translated: CSARGASQETQYF.

The chain links TRBV6-6 to TRBJ2-7; TRBD1 matches at 9 bases. The CDR3 runs 14 residues. V shed 5 bases, J shed 3 bases, and the junction held 5 bases outside the gene matches. Germline V CDR1 and CDR2: MNHNY, SVGAGI (reference sequence). The CDR3 DNA sequence: TGTGCCAGCAGTCGGACAGGGGAACGCTACGAGCAGTACTTC. Its protein is CASSRTGERYEQYF.

The J gene is TRBJ2-7, the V gene TRBV29-1, with a weak D call TRBD1 (6 bases). Germline V CDR1 and CDR2: SQVTM, ANQGSEA. This CDR3 spans 13 amino acids. Trimming removed 4 bases from V and 4 bases from J, with 14 bases in between. The CDR3 spells CSVGPGEIYEQYF. CDR3 DNA sequence: TGCAGCGTTGGGCCAGGGGAAATTTACGAGCAGTACTTC.

V is TRBV23-1 and J is TRBJ2-2, with D unclear. TRBV23-1 belongs to the ORF category, with a function that is uncertain. The V and J ends lost 3 bases and 6 bases respectively, with 11 bases between them. There are 14 residues in the CDR3. CDR3 sequence (DNA): TGCGCCAGCAGTCACCGGGTTTCGGCCGGGGAGCTGTTTTTT. The encoded protein is CASSHRVSAGELFF.

The chain carries TRBV4-1 and TRBJ2-2; 10 nucleotides agree with TRBD1. CDR1 MGHRA and CDR2 YSYEKL come from the germline V gene. The CDR3 consists of 17 residues. V gave up 3 bases and J gave up 4 bases; unmatched junction bases: 8. Here the CDR3 reads CASSQRRDRGLTGELFF. In DNA form, the CDR3 reads TGCGCCAGCAGCCAGCGAAGGGACAGGGGTCTCACCGGGGAGCTGTTTTTT.

The rearrangement joins TRBV30 to TRBJ2-5; D might be TRBD1 or TRBD2, each matching 5 bases. There are 12 residues in the CDR3. Per germline, CDR1 GTSNPN and CDR2 SVGIG (reference sequence). V lost 0 bases, J lost 7 bases, and 9 bases lay in between. CDR3 nucleotide sequence: TGTGCCTGGAGTGTACTTGGGGGGACCCAGTACTTC. This encodes CAWSVLGGTQYF.

The rearrangement uses TRBV20-1 and TRBJ1-1; D is unclear. The CDR3 length is 12 residues. The V and J ends lost 5 bases and 7 bases respectively, with 14 bases between them. CDR1 and CDR2 (germline): DFQATT, SNEGSKA (reference sequence). This chain's CDR3 is CSAGRADLEAFF. The CDR3 DNA sequence: TGCAGTGCTGGTCGAGCCGACCTTGAAGCTTTCTTT.

In DNA form, the CDR3 reads TGCAGCGTTGCTCCCGGGATAAATGAGCAGTTCTTC. Amino acids: CSVAPGINEQFF. The V gene is TRBV29-1, the J gene TRBJ2-1; possibly TRBD2 for D (5 bases). This CDR3 is built from 12 residues. Germline assignment: CDR1 SQVTM and CDR2 ANQGSEA. Between the trimmed V and J ends, which lost 4 bases and 7 bases, there was a span of 11 bases.

This sequence joins TRBV6-5 and TRBJ2-7; TRBD1 might be the D (5 bases). The CDR3 consists of 14 residues. Germline-derived CDR1 and CDR2 are MNHEY and SVGAGI. V lost 4 bases, J lost 0 bases, and 10 bases lay in between. The DNA of the CDR3 is TGTGCCAGCAGTTCTGACAGATACTCCTACGAGCAGTACTTC. Protein product: CASSSDRYSYEQYF.

The chain links TRBV18 to TRBJ1-6; D unresolved. CDR3 length: 15 residues. Trimming left V 3 bases short and J 7 bases short, with 13 bases between. The germline gives CDR1 KGHSH, CDR2 LQKENI. As DNA, the CDR3 is TGTGCCAGCTCACCGAATTGGGTGAGGAATTCACCCCTCCACTTT. Translation gives CASSPNWVRNSPLHF.

In this sample, this clonotype turned up once. The chain links TRBV20-1 to TRBJ1-2, with D unclear. In germline, CDR1 is DFQATT, CDR2 SNEGSKA (reference sequence). V lost 0 bases and J lost 0, with 11 bases in between. The CDR3 is made up of 15 amino acids. The CDR3 region is CSARDQARTNYGYTF. CDR3 nucleotide sequence: TGCAGTGCTAGAGATCAAGCCCGAACTAACTATGGCTACACCTTC.

The genes are TRBV11-2 and TRBJ2-2; D gene ambiguous. CDR3 size: 18 residues. Trimming stripped 9 bases from V and 4 bases from J, with 27 bases between. CDR1 SGHAT and CDR2 FQNNGV come from the germline V gene. CDR3 nucleotides: TGTGCCAGTGGGAAGTTGTTGCGTGGGTATGAGGTCACCGGGGAGCTGTTTTTT. It encodes CASGKLLRGYEVTGELFF.

The chain is built from TRBV19 and TRBJ1-2; 7 bases align to TRBD1. CDR3 length equals 13 residues. Germline CDR1 reads LNHDA; CDR2 reads SQIVND (reference sequence). Unmatched junction bases numbered 8, after V lost 4 bases and J lost 9 bases. CDR3 protein: CASSTYRGASYTF. The DNA for the CDR3 is TGTGCCAGTAGTACCTACAGGGGAGCGAGCTACACCTTC.

V usage is TRBV20-1 and J usage is TRBJ2-5; D is uncertain. Trimming took 3 bases from V and 5 from J, leaving 10 bases between them. Looked up from germline, CDR1 is DFQATT and CDR2 is SNEGSKA (reference sequence). The CDR3 covers 12 residues. CDR3 bases: TGCAGTGCTAGTGGTCGCGGCGAGACCCAGTACTTC. Protein product: CSASGRGETQYF.

The chain recombines TRBV9 with TRBJ2-5, with 8 bases matching TRBD2. J gave up 2 bases and V 3 bases, and 9 bases lay outside the gene matches. This CDR3 region has 16 residues. In germline, CDR1 is SGDLS, CDR2 YYNGEE. This CDR3 is CASSATVGGGQETQYF. The CDR3 DNA sequence: TGTGCCAGCAGCGCGACGGTGGGCGGGGGGCAAGAGACCCAGTACTTC.

The V gene is TRBV5-1, the J gene TRBJ2-7; the D gene is possibly TRBD2 (6 bases). The CDR3 spans 17 residues. Trimming stripped 4 bases from V and 0 bases from J, with 20 bases between. Germline V gene lookup returns CDR1 SGHRS and CDR2 YFSETQ. The CDR3 sequence: CASSPGVMATGSYEQYF. Written as DNA, the CDR3 is TGCGCCAGCAGCCCGGGGGTGATGGCAACGGGCTCCTACGAGCAGTACTTC.

This clonotype appeared once. The J gene is TRBJ2-1, the V gene TRBV20-1, with 10 bases aligning to TRBD2. Germline lookup yields CDR1 DFQATT and CDR2 SNEGSKA (reference sequence). The CDR3 runs 16 residues. The V gene end was trimmed by 0 bases and the J gene end by 4 bases; junction bases not matched to a gene: 6. The CDR3 protein is CSARDFRAGGYNEQFF. In DNA, the CDR3 is TGCAGTGCTAGAGATTTCCGAGCGGGGGGGTACAATGAGCAGTTCTTC.

This clonotype was observed a single time. J is TRBJ1-3 and V is TRBV19; D remains unclear. Trimming left V 5 bases short and J 7 bases short, with 6 bases between. This CDR3 contains 11 residues. Germline-derived CDR1 and CDR2 are LNHDA and SQIVND (reference sequence). The CDR3 DNA is TGTGCCAGTAGTGGACCCAACACCATATATTTT. Its protein is CASSGPNTIYF.